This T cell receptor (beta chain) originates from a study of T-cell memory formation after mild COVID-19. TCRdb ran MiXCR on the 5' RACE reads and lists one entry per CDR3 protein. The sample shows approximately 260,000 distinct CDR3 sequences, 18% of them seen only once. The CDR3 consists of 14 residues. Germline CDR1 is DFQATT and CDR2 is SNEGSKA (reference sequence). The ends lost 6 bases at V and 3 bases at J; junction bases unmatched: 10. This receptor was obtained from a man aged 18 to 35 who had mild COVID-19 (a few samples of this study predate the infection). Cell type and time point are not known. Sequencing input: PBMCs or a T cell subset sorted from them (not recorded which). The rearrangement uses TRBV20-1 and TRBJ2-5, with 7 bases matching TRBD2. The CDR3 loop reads CSARPRRGKETQYF. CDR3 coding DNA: TGCAGTGCCCGTCCGCGGCGGGGGAAAGAGACCCAGTACTTC.